This T cell receptor beta chain was recovered during a study of cytomegalovirus exposure and HLA in healthy donors. The primer mix had 60 Vbeta and 13 Jbeta primers. Only in-frame clones appear in the TCRdb table, and some are missing; sequencing was by immunoSEQ multiplex PCR. The data contain 100,000 to 150,000 clones, roughly 80% of them singletons. Note on this clone: Its antigen is unidentified.

Study-wide results and caveats: Follow-up analysis later connected one missense variant in DCLRE1C with trimming of TCR beta V- and J-genes. Later analysis identified about 18,000 TCR beta sequences associated with HLA alleles, using a false discovery rate threshold of 0.05.

This CDR3 region has 14 residues. With V trimmed by 6 bases and J by 3 bases, 3 bases remained unmatched. Germline V gene data show CDR1 as LNHDA and CDR2 as SQIVND (reference sequence). The chain has TRBV19 and TRBJ2-2, with 8 bases matching TRBD2. The clonotype comes from a woman aged 55-69 years in good health and CMV-seronegative. The material sequenced was PBMCs. This CDR3 reads CASSGGDYTGELFF. CDR3 coding DNA: TGTGCCAGTAGCGGGGGGGACTACACCGGGGAGCTGTTTTTT.